This is a list of T cell receptor beta chains from one sample in a study. From the RT-PCR reads, TCRdb called clonotypes with MiXCR, one entry per CDR3 protein. The sample holds about 700,000 distinct CDR3 sequences, approximately 15% seen once. Sequenced input: memory CD4+ T cells from blood. The receptors were sampled from a female donor in good health, serving as a healthy control. CDR3s include the opening cysteine and the closing phenylalanine or tryptophan. Fields, in order: clone size, D gene, J gene, V gene, CDR3 DNA, CDR3 protein. The D gene is left open where the match is weak. Clone size appears in some rows only: once, few, many, or a class for an expanded clone.

clone_size: NA
d_call: TRBD1
j_call: TRBJ1-2
v_call: TRBV14
cdr3_nt: TGTGCCAGCAGCCAAAGGGACAGAGCTAACTATGGCTACACCTTC
cdr3_aa: CASSQRDRANYGYTF

clone_size: few
d_call: TRBD2
j_call: TRBJ2-5
v_call: TRBV11-2
cdr3_nt: TGTGCCAGCAGCTTATTAGCAGCGGGGACCAAAGAGACCCAGTACTTC
cdr3_aa: CASSLLAAGTKETQYF

clone_size: NA
d_call: NA
j_call: TRBJ2-3
v_call: TRBV20-1
cdr3_nt: TGCAGTGCCACCCGGGAGATCACAGATACGCAGTATTTT
cdr3_aa: CSATREITDTQYF

clone_size: NA
d_call: NA
j_call: TRBJ1-5
v_call: TRBV25-1
cdr3_nt: TGTGCCAGTCCCCTGGGGGCAGGTTATAGCAATCAGCCCCAGCATTTT
cdr3_aa: CASPLGAGYSNQPQHF

clone_size: few
d_call: TRBD1
j_call: TRBJ2-7
v_call: TRBV11-1
cdr3_nt: TGTGCCAGCAGGTCAGACGACGGGACAGGGGGACACGAGCAGTACTTC
cdr3_aa: CASRSDDGTGGHEQYF

clone_size: few
d_call: NA
j_call: TRBJ2-7
v_call: TRBV12-3/TRBV12-4
cdr3_nt: TGTGCCAGCAGTTTGGGGCAGGGGTTTAATGGCTACGAGCAGTACTTC
cdr3_aa: CASSLGQGFNGYEQYF

clone_size: NA
d_call: NA
j_call: TRBJ1-1
v_call: TRBV5-1
cdr3_nt: TGCGCCAGCAGCCGGGACATGACCACTGAAGCTTTCTTT
cdr3_aa: CASSRDMTTEAFF

clone_size: NA
d_call: NA
j_call: TRBJ2-3
v_call: TRBV7-2
cdr3_nt: TGTGCCAGCAGCTCCCGGACTCTCCAGGGTACGCAGTATTTT
cdr3_aa: CASSSRTLQGTQYF

clone_size: few
d_call: NA
j_call: TRBJ1-1
v_call: TRBV5-5
cdr3_nt: TGTGCCAGCAGCTTAAGGACAGCCTTAAACACTGAAGCTTTCTTT
cdr3_aa: CASSLRTALNTEAFF

clone_size: NA
d_call: NA
j_call: TRBJ2-7
v_call: TRBV12-3/TRBV12-4
cdr3_nt: TGTGCCAGCAGTTTCAGGGGCCCGGGAAGGGAGCAGTACTTC
cdr3_aa: CASSFRGPGREQYF

clone_size: many
d_call: NA
j_call: TRBJ2-7
v_call: TRBV12-3/TRBV12-4
cdr3_nt: TGTGCCAGCAGTTTAGCCCACTACGAGCAGTACTTC
cdr3_aa: CASSLAHYEQYF

clone_size: NA
d_call: TRBD1
j_call: TRBJ2-1
v_call: TRBV24-1
cdr3_nt: TGTGCCACCAGTTTTGGGCAGGGGGACTACAATGAGCAGTTCTTC
cdr3_aa: CATSFGQGDYNEQFF

clone_size: few
d_call: NA
j_call: TRBJ1-1
v_call: TRBV12-3/TRBV12-4
cdr3_nt: TGTGCCAGCTACAAGGGTGTGAACACTGAAGCTTTCTTT
cdr3_aa: CASYKGVNTEAFF

clone_size: many
d_call: NA
j_call: TRBJ2-1
v_call: TRBV6-5
cdr3_nt: TGTGCCAGCAGTCCGAAGACAGGTTGGAATGAGCAGTTCTTC
cdr3_aa: CASSPKTGWNEQFF

clone_size: NA
d_call: TRBD1
j_call: TRBJ1-1
v_call: TRBV7-9
cdr3_nt: TGTGCCAGCAGCTTAATAGGGGGCAACACTGAAGCTTTCTTT
cdr3_aa: CASSLIGGNTEAFF

clone_size: NA
d_call: TRBD1
j_call: TRBJ1-1
v_call: TRBV7-8
cdr3_nt: TGTGCCAGCAGCCCGAGACAGGGTCTGGTGGCACTGAACACTGAAGCTTTCTTT
cdr3_aa: CASSPRQGLVALNTEAFF

clone_size: NA
d_call: NA
j_call: TRBJ2-2
v_call: TRBV28
cdr3_nt: TGTGCCAGCAGTCAGCCGGGACACACGAACACCGGGGAGCTGTTTTTT
cdr3_aa: CASSQPGHTNTGELFF

clone_size: few
d_call: NA
j_call: TRBJ1-1
v_call: TRBV29-1
cdr3_nt: TGCAGCGTTGGACAGTACACTGAAGCTTTCTTT
cdr3_aa: CSVGQYTEAFF

clone_size: many
d_call: NA
j_call: TRBJ2-7
v_call: TRBV29-1
cdr3_nt: TGCAGCGTTGAAACAGCTTATTCAGGGGATACCTACGAGCAGTACTTC
cdr3_aa: CSVETAYSGDTYEQYF

clone_size: many
d_call: NA
j_call: TRBJ1-5
v_call: TRBV7-2
cdr3_nt: TGTGCCAGCAGCCTCCAGGGAAGTGCGACGGATCAGCCCCAGCATTTT
cdr3_aa: CASSLQGSATDQPQHF

clone_size: many
d_call: NA
j_call: TRBJ1-5
v_call: TRBV12-3/TRBV12-4
cdr3_nt: TGTGCCAGCAGTTTTGCCGGGGGCAATCAGCCCCAGCATTTT
cdr3_aa: CASSFAGGNQPQHF

clone_size: few
d_call: NA
j_call: TRBJ2-1
v_call: TRBV5-1
cdr3_nt: TGCGCCAGCAGCCCCCTACCAATCGGTGGGCATAATGAGCAGTTCTTC
cdr3_aa: CASSPLPIGGHNEQFF

clone_size: NA
d_call: TRBD2
j_call: TRBJ2-7
v_call: TRBV6-5
cdr3_nt: TGTGCCAGCAGTTACTACCCCCCGGGACTAGCGTCCCACGAGCAGTACTTC
cdr3_aa: CASSYYPPGLASHEQYF

clone_size: NA
d_call: NA
j_call: TRBJ1-1
v_call: TRBV6-2/TRBV6-3
cdr3_nt: TGTGCCAGCGAGAAGAAGGCCTTGAACACTGAAGCTTTCTTT
cdr3_aa: CASEKKALNTEAFF

clone_size: few
d_call: TRBD1
j_call: TRBJ2-7
v_call: TRBV6-1
cdr3_nt: TGTGCCATCAACCGGGACAGGGTTTCCGAGCAGTACTTC
cdr3_aa: CAINRDRVSEQYF

clone_size: many
d_call: TRBD2
j_call: TRBJ2-1
v_call: TRBV4-2
cdr3_nt: TGTGCCAGCAGCCAATCACTGGGACTAGCGGGAGGGACTTACAATGAGCAGTTCTTC
cdr3_aa: CASSQSLGLAGGTYNEQFF

clone_size: many
d_call: TRBD2
j_call: TRBJ2-1
v_call: TRBV10-3
cdr3_nt: TGTGCCATCAGTCCCAGCGGGAACTACAATGAGCAGTTCTTC
cdr3_aa: CAISPSGNYNEQFF

clone_size: NA
d_call: NA
j_call: TRBJ2-1
v_call: TRBV9
cdr3_nt: TGTGCCAGCAGCTACCGGGACCTTCTACTCGATGAGCAGTTCTTC
cdr3_aa: CASSYRDLLLDEQFF

clone_size: NA
d_call: NA
j_call: TRBJ2-1
v_call: TRBV5-1
cdr3_nt: TGCGCCAGCAGCGCCTCAGAGAGTGAGCAGTTCTTC
cdr3_aa: CASSASESEQFF

clone_size: many
d_call: NA
j_call: TRBJ1-3
v_call: TRBV10-3
cdr3_nt: TGTGCCATCAGCGACAGAAAGGAGGGAAACACCATATATTTT
cdr3_aa: CAISDRKEGNTIYF

clone_size: NA
d_call: NA
j_call: TRBJ2-6
v_call: TRBV12-3/TRBV12-4
cdr3_nt: TGTGCCAGCAGCCCATCTCCTGGGGCCAACGTCCTGACTTTC
cdr3_aa: CASSPSPGANVLTF

clone_size: many
d_call: NA
j_call: TRBJ2-5
v_call: TRBV29-1
cdr3_nt: TGCAGCGTTGAAAGCCCTCGGCAGGAGGAGACCCAGTACTTC
cdr3_aa: CSVESPRQEETQYF

clone_size: NA
d_call: NA
j_call: TRBJ2-1
v_call: TRBV6-2/TRBV6-3
cdr3_nt: TGTGCCAGCCACTTGAGCGGGTCCAATGAGCAGTTCTTC
cdr3_aa: CASHLSGSNEQFF

clone_size: many
d_call: NA
j_call: TRBJ1-1
v_call: TRBV5-6
cdr3_nt: TGTGCCAGCAGCGTTGGTCCCACTGAAGCTTTCTTT
cdr3_aa: CASSVGPTEAFF

clone_size: few
d_call: NA
j_call: TRBJ2-1
v_call: TRBV5-4
cdr3_nt: TGTGCCAGCAGCCCTGGACCGAACGCCCAAACCTACAATGAGCAGTTCTTC
cdr3_aa: CASSPGPNAQTYNEQFF

clone_size: few
d_call: TRBD2
j_call: TRBJ2-1
v_call: TRBV20-1
cdr3_nt: TGCAGTGCTCCCGAGGGAGCGGGGAGATTGCAGTTCTTC
cdr3_aa: CSAPEGAGRLQFF

clone_size: many
d_call: TRBD2
j_call: TRBJ2-1
v_call: TRBV20-1
cdr3_nt: TGCAGTGCGCCGGATACTAGCGGGAGTACGAATGAGCAGTTCTTC
cdr3_aa: CSAPDTSGSTNEQFF

clone_size: NA
d_call: NA
j_call: TRBJ2-7
v_call: TRBV30
cdr3_nt: TGTGCCTGCACCAGTTCCACCTACGAGCAGTACTTC
cdr3_aa: CACTSSTYEQYF

clone_size: NA
d_call: NA
j_call: TRBJ1-1
v_call: TRBV12-3/TRBV12-4
cdr3_nt: TGTGCCAGCAGTTTGAGGTACGCCACTGAAGCTTTCTTT
cdr3_aa: CASSLRYATEAFF

clone_size: NA
d_call: NA
j_call: TRBJ1-1
v_call: TRBV6-5
cdr3_nt: TGTGCCAGCAGTCCCATTGGACAGCCCACCGGAGCTTTCTTT
cdr3_aa: CASSPIGQPTGAFF

clone_size: NA
d_call: NA
j_call: TRBJ2-5
v_call: TRBV14
cdr3_nt: TGTGCCAGCAGCCAAGGTGGGGCGAGGGGTCAAGAGACCCAGTACTTC
cdr3_aa: CASSQGGARGQETQYF

clone_size: NA
d_call: TRBD1
j_call: TRBJ2-1
v_call: TRBV2
cdr3_nt: TGTGCCAGCAGAGACAGGGGTGGCGAGCAGTTCTTC
cdr3_aa: CASRDRGGEQFF

clone_size: many
d_call: NA
j_call: TRBJ1-2
v_call: TRBV5-1
cdr3_nt: TGCGCCAGCAGCTTGGAGTCTAACTATGGCTACACCTTC
cdr3_aa: CASSLESNYGYTF

clone_size: few
d_call: TRBD1
j_call: TRBJ2-1
v_call: TRBV6-5
cdr3_nt: TGTGCCAGCAGTTACGTGACAGGGTCCGGGAATGAGCAGTTCTTC
cdr3_aa: CASSYVTGSGNEQFF

clone_size: many
d_call: NA
j_call: TRBJ2-5
v_call: TRBV7-2
cdr3_nt: TGTGCCAGCAGCTTGAATAGTGGGCAGCCCCCGGAGACCCAGTACTTC
cdr3_aa: CASSLNSGQPPETQYF

clone_size: many
d_call: NA
j_call: TRBJ2-1
v_call: TRBV12-3/TRBV12-4
cdr3_nt: TGTGCCAGCAGTATTGCCGCAGGCAATGAGCAGTTCTTC
cdr3_aa: CASSIAAGNEQFF

clone_size: NA
d_call: TRBD2
j_call: TRBJ2-1
v_call: TRBV20-1
cdr3_nt: TGCAGTGCTAGACCTCTTACGACTAGCGGGAGGAACAATGAGCAGTTCTTC
cdr3_aa: CSARPLTTSGRNNEQFF

clone_size: NA
d_call: NA
j_call: TRBJ2-3
v_call: TRBV3-1
cdr3_nt: TGTGCCAGCAGCCAATCAAGGGTGGATACGCAGTATTTT
cdr3_aa: CASSQSRVDTQYF